A single sample gave rise to the 18 T cell receptor beta chains below, sequenced in a study of T cells in Graves' hyperthyroidism and ophthalmopathy. Amplification yielded TCR beta CDR3 regions, with RNA transcripts as the source. The TCR CDR3 was amplified in a first-round RT-PCR using the HTBI primer set. TCRdb passed the multiplex PCR reads through MiXCR, listing each CDR3 protein once. This sample carries a few hundred thousand distinct CDR3 sequences, 46% of them seen once, and the ten largest clones take 44%. Sequencing used peripheral blood or thyroid tissue (not recorded which). The receptors originated from an adult woman with Graves' disease, either hyperthyroidism or ophthalmopathy (not recorded which).

The chain is built from TRBV10-3 and TRBJ2-5; no firm D call. Trimming shortened V by 4 bases and J by 3 bases, and 12 bases separated the two germline ends. This CDR3 comprises 14 residues. CDR1 and CDR2 from the germline V gene are ENHRY and SYGVKD. The chain's CDR3 is CAISGPPLKETQYF. Written as DNA, the CDR3 is TGTGCCATCAGTGGCCCGCCTCTCAAAGAGACCCAGTACTTC.

This chain connects TRBV2 to TRBJ2-7; TRBD1 agrees at 8 bases. The V gene's germline CDR1 is SNHLY and CDR2 FYNNEI. The CDR3 consists of 15 residues. V was pared by 5 bases and J by 0 bases, with 6 bases of the junction left unmatched. CDR3 residues: CASSRDRTLSYEQYF. As DNA, the CDR3 is TGTGCCAGCAGTCGGGACAGGACCCTCTCCTACGAGCAGTACTTC.

The chain joins TRBV9 to TRBJ2-5, with no clear D. The V end lost 1 base, the J end lost 1 base, and 14 bases lay between the germline ends. The CDR3 runs to 16 residues. Germline lookup yields CDR1 SGDLS and CDR2 YYNGEE. The CDR3 nucleotides read TGTGCCAGCAGCGTAAACTCGGGCGTACCCCAAGAGACCCAGTACTTC. Amino acids: CASSVNSGVPQETQYF.

This clonotype was picked up a small number of times. The V gene is TRBV10-3, the J gene TRBJ2-5, with no clear D. CDR1 and CDR2 (germline): ENHRY, SYGVKD. The CDR3 totals 13 residues. V was cut by 11 bases and J by 1 base, with 14 bases left in between. The CDR3 loop is CAYGRSPQETQYF. The CDR3 DNA sequence: TGTGCCTATGGGCGGTCCCCCCAAGAGACCCAGTACTTC.

This chain connects TRBV7-9 to TRBJ2-7, with 10 positions matching TRBD1. J lost 4 bases, V lost 5 bases, and 8 bases had no gene match. This CDR3 region has 15 residues. Germline CDR1 reads SEHNR; CDR2 reads FQNEAQ (reference sequence). CDR3 in amino acids: CASSHRDRGFYEQYF. CDR3 nucleotides: TGTGCCAGCAGCCACCGGGACAGGGGTTTTTACGAGCAGTACTTC.

This clonotype was detected ten times or more. This rearrangement joins TRBV10-2 to TRBJ1-1, with TRBD1 as a possible D gene (6 bases). Germline CDR1 is WSHSY and CDR2 is SAAADI. This CDR3 region has 13 residues. Trimming shortened V by 2 bases and J by 5 bases, and 9 bases separated the two germline ends. The CDR3 region has the DNA TGCGCCAGCAGTGAGGACAGGAGGACTGAAGCTTTCTTT. Translating it yields CASSEDRRTEAFF.

This clonotype was detected many times. The gene calls are TRBV2 and TRBJ2-7; D is undetermined. The CDR3 has 11 residues. V was pared by 4 bases and J by 8 bases, with 9 bases between. Germline V gene sequence: CDR1 SNHLY, CDR2 FYNNEI. CDR3 nucleotides: TGTGCCAGCAGTGCCCAGCAGAAGCAGTACTTC. It yields the protein CASSAQQKQYF.

The rearrangement uses TRBV7-9 and TRBJ2-7, with 10 bases aligning to TRBD1. Germline V lookup: CDR1 SEHNR, CDR2 FQNEAQ (reference sequence). This CDR3 comprises 15 residues. The junction had 7 bases not matched to a gene; V was cut back by 4 bases and J by 4 bases. The CDR3 DNA follows: TGTGCCAGCAGCTCGATCTGGACAGGGGGTTACGAGCAGTACTTC. Its translation is CASSSIWTGGYEQYF.

The rearrangement uses TRBV29-1 and TRBJ2-1; 7 bases are a match to TRBD1. Germline CDR1 and CDR2: SQVTM and ANQGSEA. V lost 7 bases, J lost 6 bases, and 9 bases stayed unmatched. There are 13 residues in the CDR3. The CDR3 coding sequence is TGCAGCGCCCCGACGAGGGGGCGCAATGAGCAGTTCTTC. Translated: CSAPTRGRNEQFF.

This clonotype appeared many times. The chain carries TRBV2 and TRBJ2-7; no reliable D call. Germline lookup yields CDR1 SNHLY and CDR2 FYNNEI. Between the trimmed V and J ends, which lost 1 base and 6 bases, there was a span of 10 bases. This CDR3 spans 13 amino acids. This CDR3 is CASSEGRQSEQYF. Here the CDR3 DNA reads TGTGCCAGCAGTGAAGGCAGACAAAGCGAGCAGTACTTC.

The gene calls are TRBV7-9 and TRBJ2-7; TRBD1 might be the D (5 bases). The J call is in doubt because the DNA end fits TRBJ2-5 better. The CDR3 loop spans 15 amino acids. Germline V gives CDR1 SEHNR, CDR2 FQNEAQ (reference sequence). CDR3 protein: CASSLDGQRQETQYF. The CDR3 region has the DNA TGTGCCAGCAGCTTAGACGGACAAAGACAAGAGACCCAGTACTTC.

The chain combines TRBV19 with TRBJ1-3; tentatively, D is TRBD1 (6 bases). Trimming left V 5 bases short and J 8 bases short, with 22 bases between. CDR1 is LNHDA and CDR2 is SQIVND in the germline V gene (reference sequence). The CDR3 runs 16 residues. CDR3 sequence: CASSAGTPNYGYTIYF. In DNA, the CDR3 is TGTGCCAGTAGTGCCGGGACACCGAACTATGGCTACACCATATATTTT.

CDR3 sequence: CASRKPGVVYGYTF. The CDR3 coding sequence is TGTGCCAGCAGAAAGCCGGGAGTGGTCTATGGCTACACCTTC. The chain couples TRBV6-5 to TRBJ1-2; D is ambiguous. Between the trimmed V and J ends, which lost 6 bases and 4 bases, there was a span of 15 bases. The CDR3 extends over 14 amino acids. Germline assignment: CDR1 MNHEY and CDR2 SVGAGI.

The CDR3 sequence is CASSWTGIGSPLHF. The CDR3 region has the DNA TGTGCCAGCAGTTGGACAGGGATAGGGTCACCCCTCCACTTT. The gene calls are TRBV28 and TRBJ1-6; the match to TRBD1 covers 8 bases. This CDR3 contains 14 residues. The germline V gene has CDR1 MDHEN and CDR2 SYDVKM. With 4 bases clipped from V and 10 bases from J, the junction kept 6 bases outside the gene matches.

The DNA of the CDR3 is TGTGCCAGCAGCTTAGAGGGAGGGGATACGTCACCCCTCCACTTT. It translates to CASSLEGGDTSPLHF. The chain carries TRBV7-8 and TRBJ1-6, with D possibly TRBD1 on 5 matching bases. CDR3 length: 15 residues. V lost 1 base to trimming and J lost 10 bases, with 14 bases between them. Germline values: CDR1 SGHVS, CDR2 FQNEAQ.

This clonotype was counted at least ten times. The chain uses TRBV7-9 and TRBJ2-5; D gene unclear. Trimming stripped 3 bases from V and 4 bases from J, with 3 bases between. Germline values: CDR1 SEHNR, CDR2 FQNEAQ (reference sequence). This CDR3 comprises 11 residues. The CDR3 coding sequence is TGTGCCAGCAGCTTTCTAGAGACCCAGTACTTC. This encodes CASSFLETQYF.

The chain links TRBV24-1 to TRBJ2-7; TRBD1 agrees at 9 bases. J was trimmed by 6 bases and V by 4 bases; bases with no gene match: 6. The CDR3 runs to 14 residues. The germline CDR1 and CDR2 sequences are KGHDR and SFDVKD. The CDR3 coding sequence is TGTGCCACCAGTGACCCGGGACAGGGTTTCGAGCAGTACTTC. This gives the protein CATSDPGQGFEQYF.

J is TRBJ1-4 and V is TRBV20-1; TRBD1 aligns across 7 bases. Unmatched junction bases numbered 4, after V lost 8 bases and J lost 4 bases. The CDR3 contains 12 residues. Germline CDR1 is DFQATT and CDR2 is SNEGSKA (reference sequence). In DNA form, the CDR3 reads TGCAGTAGGCAGGGGGATAATGAAAAACTGTTTTTT. Amino acids: CSRQGDNEKLFF.